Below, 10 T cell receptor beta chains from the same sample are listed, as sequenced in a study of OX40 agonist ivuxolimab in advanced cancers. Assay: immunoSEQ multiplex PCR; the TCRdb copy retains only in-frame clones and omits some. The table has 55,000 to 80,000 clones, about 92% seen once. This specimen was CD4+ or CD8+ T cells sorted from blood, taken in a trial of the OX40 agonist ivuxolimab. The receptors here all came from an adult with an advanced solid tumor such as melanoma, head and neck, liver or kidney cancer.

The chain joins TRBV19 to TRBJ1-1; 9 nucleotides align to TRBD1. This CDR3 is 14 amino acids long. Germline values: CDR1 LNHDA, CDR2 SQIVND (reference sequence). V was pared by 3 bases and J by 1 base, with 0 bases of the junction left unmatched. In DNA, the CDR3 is TGTGCCAGTAGTATGGACAGGGGGAACACTGAAGCTTTCTTT. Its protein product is CASSMDRGNTEAFF.

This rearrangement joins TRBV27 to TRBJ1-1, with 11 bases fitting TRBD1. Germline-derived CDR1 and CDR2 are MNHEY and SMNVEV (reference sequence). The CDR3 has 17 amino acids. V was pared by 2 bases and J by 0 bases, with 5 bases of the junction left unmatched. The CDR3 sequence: CASSLGGQGGVNTEAFF. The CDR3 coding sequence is TGTGCCAGCAGTTTAGGGGGACAGGGGGGTGTGAACACTGAAGCTTTCTTT.

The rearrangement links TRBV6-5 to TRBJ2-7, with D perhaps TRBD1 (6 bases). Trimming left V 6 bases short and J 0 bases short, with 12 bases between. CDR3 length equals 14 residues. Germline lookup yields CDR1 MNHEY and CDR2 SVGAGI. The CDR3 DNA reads TGTGCCAGCAGCCACCCAGGGGACTCCTACGAGCAGTACTTC. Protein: CASSHPGDSYEQYF.

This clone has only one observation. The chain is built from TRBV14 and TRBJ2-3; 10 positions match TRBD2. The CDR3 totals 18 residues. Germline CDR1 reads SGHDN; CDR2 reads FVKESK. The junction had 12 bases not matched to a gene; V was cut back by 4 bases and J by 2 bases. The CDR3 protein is CASSRGLAKGPVTDTQYF. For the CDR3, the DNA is TGTGCCAGCAGCCGGGGACTAGCGAAGGGCCCTGTCACAGATACGCAGTATTTT.

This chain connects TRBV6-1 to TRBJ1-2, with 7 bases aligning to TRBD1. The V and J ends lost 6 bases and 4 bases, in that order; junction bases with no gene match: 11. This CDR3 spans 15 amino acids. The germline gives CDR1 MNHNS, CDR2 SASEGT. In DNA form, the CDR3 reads TGTGCCAGCAGACCCCGGACAGGAATATCCTATGGCTACACCTTC. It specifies CASRPRTGISYGYTF.

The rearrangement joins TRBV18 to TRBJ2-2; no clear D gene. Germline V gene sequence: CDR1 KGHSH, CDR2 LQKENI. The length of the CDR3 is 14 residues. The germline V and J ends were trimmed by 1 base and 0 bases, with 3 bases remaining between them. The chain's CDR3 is CASSPQANTGELFF. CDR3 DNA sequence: TGTGCCAGCTCACCACAGGCGAACACCGGGGAGCTGTTTTTT.

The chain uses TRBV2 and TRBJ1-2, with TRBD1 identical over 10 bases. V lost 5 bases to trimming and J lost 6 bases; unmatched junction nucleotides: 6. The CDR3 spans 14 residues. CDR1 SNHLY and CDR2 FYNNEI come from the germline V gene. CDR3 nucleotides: TGTGCCAGCAGTATACGGACAGGGGGTGATGGCTACACCTTC. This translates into CASSIRTGGDGYTF. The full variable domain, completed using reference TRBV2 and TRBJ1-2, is EPEVTQTPSHQVTQMGQEVILRCVPISNHLYFYWYRQILGQKVEFLVSFYNNEISEKSEIFDDQFSVERPDGSNFTLKIRSTKLEDSAMYFCASSIRTGGDGYTFGSGTRLTVV.

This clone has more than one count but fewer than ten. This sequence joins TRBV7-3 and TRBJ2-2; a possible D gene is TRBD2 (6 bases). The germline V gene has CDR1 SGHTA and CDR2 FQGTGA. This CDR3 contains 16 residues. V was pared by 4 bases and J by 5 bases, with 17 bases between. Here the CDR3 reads CASSSRGSGGTGELFF. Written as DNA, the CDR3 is TGTGCCAGCAGCTCCCGGGGGAGCGGTGGAACCGGGGAGCTGTTTTTT.

CDR3 protein: CASGSSGGGQFF. Written as DNA, the CDR3 is TGTGCTAGTGGTTCGAGCGGGGGGGGACAGTTCTTC. This chain joins TRBV12-5 and TRBJ2-1, with 10 bases fitting TRBD2. The CDR3 covers 12 residues. V was pared by 4 bases and J by 13 bases, with 4 bases of the junction left unmatched. Germline CDR1 is LGHNT and CDR2 is FRNRAP.

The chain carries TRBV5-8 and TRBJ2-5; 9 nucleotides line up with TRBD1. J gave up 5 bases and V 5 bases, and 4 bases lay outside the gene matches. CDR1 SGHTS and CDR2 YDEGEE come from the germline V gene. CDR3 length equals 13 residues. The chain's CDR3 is CASSRQGGETQYF. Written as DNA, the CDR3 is TGTGCCAGCAGTCGACAGGGGGGGGAGACCCAGTACTTC.